This T cell receptor beta chain was obtained from a study of shared clonotypes between healthy human individuals. Measured with immunoSEQ multiplex PCR; TCRdb has only the in-frame clones, and not every one. This table holds 450,000 to 500,000 clones, around four fifths found once. There are 18 residues in the CDR3. Losses at the gene ends were 0 bases for V and 2 bases for J; bases not matched to a gene: 11. CDR1 is SGDLS and CDR2 is YYNGEE in the germline V gene. This TCR was sampled from a woman in her 40s in good health. Some clones in this sample may be carry-over from other donors' samples. The sample consisted of PBMCs. V gene TRBV9 combines with J gene TRBJ2-3; 8 bases are shared with TRBD2. CDR3 nucleotide sequence: TGTGCCAGCAGCGTAGATTACCGAAGCGGGAGAGTCACAGATACGCAGTATTTT. This encodes CASSVDYRSGRVTDTQYF. Full variable domain (outside the CDR3, taken from reference TRBV9 and TRBJ2-3): DSGVTQTPKHLITATGQRVTLRCSPRSGDLSVYWYQQSLDQGLQFLIQYYNGEERAKGNILERFSAQQFPDLHSELNLSSLELGDSALYFCASSVDYRSGRVTDTQYFGPGTRLTVL.